This T cell receptor (beta chain) was obtained from a study of shared clonotypes between healthy human individuals. The overall study: The cohort comprised a couple of women and a few men. Their ages spanned 18 to 49 years.

Adults of Caucasian background living in Nashville, Tennessee made up all donors. It was on ten immunoSEQ deep assay plates that unsorted PBMC DNA was sequenced. Authors' processing steps: Without quality scores, immunoSEQ junctional reads could not be filtered like full-length reads. Some clones are missing from TCRdb's copy, which holds only in-frame ones; the method was immunoSEQ multiplex PCR. V, J and clone size are those of that table, while D and trimming were read from the DNA. The table records about 460,000 clones, roughly four fifths of them present only once. The CDR3 contains 15 residues. Germline assignment: CDR1 SGHRS and CDR2 YFSETQ. V lost 4 bases to trimming and J lost 4 bases, with 17 bases between them.

The rearrangement joins TRBV5-1 to TRBJ1-2; possible D gene TRBD1, 5 bases. The sequence came from a middle-aged woman in good health. Some clones in this sample may be carry-over from other donors' samples. The sample taken for sequencing was PBMCs. In DNA, the CDR3 is TGCGCCAGCAGCCCCCGTGCGGGGGATGGCTATGGCTACACCTTC. It encodes CASSPRAGDGYGYTF. Variable domain in full (rest from reference TRBV5-1 and TRBJ1-2): KAGVTQTPRYLIKTRGQQVTLSCSPISGHRSVSWYQQTPGQGLQFLFEYFSETQRNKGNFPGRFSGRQFSNSRSEMNVSTLELGDSALYLCASSPRAGDGYGYTFGSGTRLTVV.